These T cell receptor beta chains were read from a single sample in a study of T cell changes during pregnancy in multiple sclerosis. The method was immunoSEQ multiplex PCR; TCRdb's version includes in-frame clones alone and lacks a portion of them. The repertoire consists of some 90,000 clones, with roughly 89% occurring once and the leading ten covering about 1.6%. Here the sequenced sample was peripheral blood, taken after pregnancy. These receptors were collected from a female donor in good health, enrolled as a control in a pregnancy study. Both conserved end residues are part of each CDR3. The D gene is left open where the match is weak. Only some rows state a clone size, as once, few, many or a class for expanded clones.

CDR3 protein	CDR3 DNA	J gene	V gene	clone size	D gene
CASSQEYMTGELFF	TGTGCCAGCAGCCAAGAATACATGACCGGGGAGCTGTTTTTT	TRBJ2-2	TRBV4-2	NA	NA
CASSGTGVTGELFF	TGTGCCAGCAGCGGGACAGGGGTCACCGGGGAGCTGTTTTTT	TRBJ2-2	TRBV5-6	NA	TRBD1
CASSLGTGTRANEQFF	TGTGCCAGCAGCTTGGGGACAGGGACCCGGGCCAATGAGCAGTTCTTC	TRBJ2-1	TRBV5-8	NA	TRBD1
CASSRTLVKWETQYF	TGTGCCAGCAGCCGTACTTTGGTCAAATGGGAGACCCAGTACTTC	TRBJ2-5	TRBV7-3	NA	NA
CASSQDMGQGNEKLFF	TGTGCCAGCAGCCAAGATATGGGACAAGGTAATGAAAAACTGTTTTTT	TRBJ1-4	TRBV4-2	NA	NA
CASGGSSGPFTGELFF	TGCGCCAGCGGCGGGAGTAGCGGACCCTTCACCGGGGAGCTGTTTTTT	TRBJ2-2	TRBV5-1	NA	TRBD2
CASRRGTQETQYF	TGTGCCAGCCGCAGGGGGACCCAAGAGACCCAGTACTTC	TRBJ2-5	TRBV28	NA	TRBD1
CASSSSRDRSYTDTQYF	TGCGCCAGCAGCTCCAGCAGGGACAGATCTTACACAGATACGCAGTATTTT	TRBJ2-3	TRBV5-1	NA	TRBD1
CASSEASRYGNQPQHF	TGTGCCAGCAGTGAAGCATCCAGGTACGGCAATCAGCCCCAGCATTTT	TRBJ1-5	TRBV6-1	NA	NA
CASSPRRSYEQYF	TGTGCCAGCAGCCCTAGGAGGTCCTACGAGCAGTACTTC	TRBJ2-7	TRBV7-2	once	NA
CASSEKVGGNQPQHF	TGTGCCAGCAGTGAAAAAGTAGGAGGGAATCAGCCCCAGCATTTT	TRBJ1-5	TRBV6-1	once	NA
CASSDSGLGRTQYF	TGTGCCAGCAGTGACAGTGGTCTGGGCCGGACCCAGTACTTC	TRBJ2-5	TRBV6-4	once	NA
CASSLDRGGSDIQYF	TGTGCCAGTAGTCTCGACAGGGGAGGTAGTGACATTCAGTACTTC	TRBJ2-4	TRBV19	NA	TRBD1
CASRGQYNEQFF	TGTGCCAGCAGGGGACAGTACAATGAGCAGTTCTTC	TRBJ2-1	TRBV6-5	NA	TRBD1
CASSRGTVGGYTF	TGTGCCAGCAGTCGCGGGACAGTCGGTGGCTACACCTTC	TRBJ1-2	TRBV28	few	TRBD1
CAAEGGSSGNTIYF	TGTGCCGCCGAGGGAGGTTCCTCTGGAAACACCATATATTTT	TRBJ1-3	TRBV19	NA	NA
CATSPGGTESYEQYF	TGTGCCACCAGCCCTGGCGGGACAGAGTCCTACGAGCAGTACTTC	TRBJ2-7	TRBV15	NA	NA
CASSPLAGQGADGYTF	TGTGCCAGCAGCCCTTTAGCGGGACAGGGGGCGGATGGCTACACCTTC	TRBJ1-2	TRBV9	NA	TRBD1
CASSPGVKLNYGYTF	TGTGCCAGCAGTCCAGGGGTGAAGTTGAACTATGGCTACACCTTC	TRBJ1-2	TRBV6-6	NA	NA
CASSQDPAGRGLSYEQYF	TGCGCCAGCAGCCAAGATCCTGCAGGGCGGGGGCTCTCCTACGAGCAGTACTTC	TRBJ2-7	TRBV4-3	NA	NA
CSCRGGSKGYEQYF	TGCAGCTGCCGGGGGGGTAGTAAAGGCTACGAGCAGTACTTC	TRBJ2-7	TRBV29-1	once	TRBD2
CASSVGAGGYTF	TGTGCCAGCAGCGTAGGGGCAGGTGGCTACACCTTC	TRBJ1-2	TRBV7-9	NA	NA
CASSLSLGLVFTGELFF	TGTGCCAGCAGCTTAAGTTTGGGACTAGTGTTCACCGGGGAGCTGTTTTTT	TRBJ2-2	TRBV13	NA	TRBD2
CANERGGRPNEQFF	TGTGCCAACGAGCGGGGGGGCCGTCCCAATGAGCAGTTCTTC	TRBJ2-1	TRBV7-2	NA	TRBD2
CASSLAPQREQFF	TGTGCCAGCAGCTTAGCCCCGCAGCGTGAGCAGTTCTTC	TRBJ2-1	TRBV11-2	NA	NA
CASRGGGTLNTEAFF	TGTGCCAGTAGGGGGGGAGGGACACTGAACACTGAAGCTTTCTTT	TRBJ1-1	TRBV19	NA	NA
CAISEGTVATNEKLFF	TGTGCCATCAGTGAAGGGACAGTTGCAACTAATGAAAAACTGTTTTTT	TRBJ1-4	TRBV10-3	NA	TRBD1
CAAGGYEQYF	TGTGCCGCAGGGGGCTACGAGCAGTACTTC	TRBJ2-7	TRBV6-1	NA	TRBD1
CASSSTRTGGYEQYF	TGTGCCAGCAGCTCCACCAGGACAGGGGGTTACGAGCAGTACTTC	TRBJ2-7	TRBV7-8	NA	TRBD1
CASSFGVGLRQETQYF	TGTGCCAGCAGCTTCGGTGTAGGACTACGACAAGAGACCCAGTACTTC	TRBJ2-5	TRBV11-2	NA	NA
CASSLGSSGGAYGELFF	TGTGCCAGCAGTTTAGGTTCTAGCGGGGGGGCCTACGGGGAGCTGTTTTTT	TRBJ2-2	TRBV27	NA	TRBD2
CASSLGQGATGELFF	TGTGCCAGCAGCTTGGGACAGGGGGCGACCGGGGAGCTGTTTTTT	TRBJ2-2	TRBV5-4	NA	TRBD1
CASSLVRVAYEQYF	TGTGCCAGCAGTTTAGTCAGGGTTGCCTACGAGCAGTACTTC	TRBJ2-7	TRBV28	NA	NA
CASSHIPGLAIYEQYF	TGCGCCAGCAGCCACATACCGGGACTAGCAATATACGAGCAGTACTTC	TRBJ2-7	TRBV4-1	NA	TRBD2
CASSHGFRDSLDEQYF	TGCGCCAGCAGCCATGGCTTTAGGGACTCTCTCGACGAGCAGTACTTC	TRBJ2-7	TRBV4-3	few	NA
CASSPESFTVPGELFF	TGTGCCAGCAGCCCCGAATCTTTCACGGTTCCTGGGGAGCTGTTTTTT	TRBJ2-2	TRBV5-5	NA	NA
CASSPLGGRGPLHF	TGTGCCAGCAGCCCCTTAGGGGGAAGGGGACCCCTCCACTTT	TRBJ1-6	TRBV7-3	NA	NA